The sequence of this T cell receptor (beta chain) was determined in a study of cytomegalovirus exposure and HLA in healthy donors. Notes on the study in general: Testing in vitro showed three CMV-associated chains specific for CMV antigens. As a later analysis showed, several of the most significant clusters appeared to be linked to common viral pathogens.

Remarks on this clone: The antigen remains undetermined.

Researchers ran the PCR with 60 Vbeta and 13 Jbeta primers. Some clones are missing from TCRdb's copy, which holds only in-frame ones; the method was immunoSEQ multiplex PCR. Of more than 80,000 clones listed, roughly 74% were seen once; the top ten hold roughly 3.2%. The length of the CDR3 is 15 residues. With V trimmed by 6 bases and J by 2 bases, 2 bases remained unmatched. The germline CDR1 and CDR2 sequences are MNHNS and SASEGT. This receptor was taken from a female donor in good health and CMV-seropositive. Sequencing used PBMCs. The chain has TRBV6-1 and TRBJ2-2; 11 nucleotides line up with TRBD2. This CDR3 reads CASSLAGGNTGELFF. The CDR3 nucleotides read TGTGCCAGCAGCCTAGCGGGGGGAAACACCGGGGAGCTGTTTTTT.